These T cell receptor beta chains were read from a single sample in a study of CD8+ T cells in alopecia areata. Measured with immunoSEQ multiplex PCR; TCRdb has only the in-frame clones, and not every one. The sample yields about 64,000 clones, 46% seen once. Material: CD8+ T cells sorted from blood, obtained around week 37, from a patient treated with tofacitinib. Receptor source: a human donor with alopecia areata. CDR3s include the opening cysteine and the closing phenylalanine or tryptophan. A D gene is named only where the DNA matches it firmly. Only some rows state a clone size, as once, few, many or a class for expanded clones.

16 | few | . | TRBJ1-4 | TRBV4-1 | TGCGCCAGCAGCCCTCGAAGCCCGGGGGATGGTGAAAAACTGTTTTTT | CASSPRSPGDGEKLFF
15 | . | . | TRBJ1-2 | TRBV29-1 | TGCAGCGTCGTCGGGGGAACAGGGTCCGACTATGGCTACACCTTC | CSVVGGTGSDYGYTF
11 | few | . | TRBJ2-7 | TRBV10-3 | TGTGCCATCAGTGAGACGGGCGAGCAGTACTTC | CAISETGEQYF
15 | . | TRBD2 | TRBJ2-3 | TRBV15 | TGTGCCACCCAAGCCCTAGCGGGGACCACAGATACGCAGTATTTT | CATQALAGTTDTQYF
13 | . | . | TRBJ1-1 | TRBV29-1 | TGCAGCGTTGAGGTCAGGGACCGCACTGAGGCTTTCTTT | CSVEVRDRTEAFF
18 | . | TRBD2 | TRBJ2-3 | TRBV2 | TGTGCCAGCAGTGAGAACCAACGACGGGGGGTTGGCACAGATACGCAGTATTTT | CASSENQRRGVGTDTQYF
15 | . | TRBD2 | TRBJ2-3 | TRBV2 | TGTGCCAGCATGACGGGCGGGAGAAGTGAAGATACGCAGTATTTT | CASMTGGRSEDTQYF
16 | . | TRBD2 | TRBJ2-1 | TRBV4-1 | TGCGCCAGCAGCCAAAAGCGGGAGAGTTATGGTGGTGAGCAGTTCTTC | CASSQKRESYGGEQFF
14 | few | . | TRBJ2-3 | TRBV27 | TGTGCCAGCAGCCTTATCTCAAGCACAGATACGCAGTATTTT | CASSLISSTDTQYF
15 | . | . | TRBJ2-5 | TRBV7-7 | TGTGCCAGCAGCAAAGAGGGGAATAACCAAGAGACCCAGTACTTC | CASSKEGNNQETQYF
14 | once | . | TRBJ1-1 | TRBV30 | TGTGTCTGTAACATGGGGGTGGCGAACACTGAAGCTTTCTTT | CVCNMGVANTEAFF
15 | . | . | TRBJ2-7 | TRBV10-3 | TGTGCCAGCAGTGAAGCGGAGGGGGCGGTATACGAGCAGTACTTC | CASSEAEGAVYEQYF
16 | few | . | TRBJ1-1 | TRBV9 | TGTGCCAGCAGCGTCTCGACAGGCCTGATGAACACTGAAGCTTTCTTT | CASSVSTGLMNTEAFF
13 | . | . | TRBJ2-5 | TRBV30 | TGTGCCTGGAGCTCGGGTTACCAAGAGACCCAGTACTTC | CAWSSGYQETQYF
16 | . | TRBD2 | TRBJ2-1 | TRBV7-2 | TGTGCCAGCAGCTCCCCAGGTAGCGGGAGATCGGATGAGCAGTTCTTC | CASSSPGSGRSDEQFF
12 | few | . | TRBJ1-1 | TRBV30 | TGTGCCTGGAGTGTATCCGGGCCCGAAGCTTTCTTT | CAWSVSGPEAFF
14 | once | . | TRBJ2-3 | TRBV6-5 | TGTGCCAGCAGTCCCCGCATGGGCACAGATACGCAGTATTTT | CASSPRMGTDTQYF
13 | . | . | TRBJ2-7 | TRBV29-1 | TGCAGCGTTGCGGGGGGCGAAAACCCCGAGCAGTACTTC | CSVAGGENPEQYF
17 | . | . | TRBJ2-1 | TRBV19 | TGTGCCAGTAGTTTCCCTCCGGGGCACATTACCTCGGGGGAGCAGTTCTTC | CASSFPPGHITSGEQFF
13 | . | TRBD1 | TRBJ1-1 | TRBV7-2 | TGTGCCAGCAGTCAAGGGGGCTTCACTGAAGCTTTCTTT | CASSQGGFTEAFF
15 | . | TRBD1 | TRBJ2-7 | TRBV15 | TGTGCCACCAGCAGAGTGGACAGGGGAGCCCACGAGCAGTACTTC | CATSRVDRGAHEQYF
17 | . | . | TRBJ2-7 | TRBV25-1 | TGTGCCAGCAGTGAATCCTCATCCCCTGGGGGACCCTACGAGCAGTACTTC | CASSESSSPGGPYEQYF
18 | . | TRBD2 | TRBJ2-3 | TRBV4-3 | TGCGCCAGCAGCCAAGATAGACAAAACGGGAGGGGGGCAGATACGCAGTATTTT | CASSQDRQNGRGADTQYF
16 | . | TRBD2 | TRBJ2-5 | TRBV30 | TGTGCCTGGAGTCCCACGACTAGCGGGAGTCGAGAGACCCAGTACTTC | CAWSPTTSGSRETQYF
14 | . | TRBD2 | TRBJ2-7 | TRBV29-1 | TGCAGCGTGGGGGGGACTGGTTCCTCCTACGAGCAGTACTTC | CSVGGTGSSYEQYF
14 | . | . | TRBJ1-5 | TRBV2 | TGTGCCAGCAGCCCCTCATCGGGCAATCAGCCCCAGCATTTT | CASSPSSGNQPQHF
13 | few | TRBD1 | TRBJ1-2 | TRBV29-1 | TGCAGCGCCCAGACAGGGGGCCGTTATGGCTACACCTTC | CSAQTGGRYGYTF
13 | medium-sized | TRBD1 | TRBJ1-1 | TRBV2 | TGTGCCAGCAGTGAGACAGGGGGGACTGAAGCTTTCTTT | CASSETGGTEAFF
15 | few | . | TRBJ2-1 | TRBV29-1 | TGCAGCGTTGCCCTACTCGGGTCAGCATACAATGAGCAGTTCTTC | CSVALLGSAYNEQFF
15 | . | TRBD1 | TRBJ2-1 | TRBV29-1 | TGCAGCGTTGCGGGGGGACAGGGAATTTACAATGAGCAGTTCTTC | CSVAGGQGIYNEQFF
11 | . | . | TRBJ1-1 | TRBV29-1 | TGCAGCGTTCGTGTCGGCTCTGAAGCTTTCTTT | CSVRVGSEAFF
16 | . | . | TRBJ2-3 | TRBV19 | TGTGCCAGTAGTTCCCCCCAGGACAGAAACACAGATACGCAGTATTTT | CASSSPQDRNTDTQYF
13 | . | . | TRBJ1-4 | TRBV18 | TGTGCCAGCTCACCACCTCACGTAGAAAAACTGTTTTTT | CASSPPHVEKLFF
13 | few | . | TRBJ1-1 | TRBV7-2 | TGTGCCAGCAGCGGTAGTGGGGTGACTGAAGCTTTCTTT | CASSGSGVTEAFF
18 | . | . | TRBJ2-2 | TRBV9 | TGTGCCAGCAGCGATAGCCTATATGGTCGGACCAACACCGGGGAGCTGTTTTTT | CASSDSLYGRTNTGELFF
15 | . | TRBD2 | TRBJ2-1 | TRBV4-2 | TGTGCCAGCAGCCAAGTGGCGGGAGGCTACAATGAGCAGTTCTTC | CASSQVAGGYNEQFF
14 | . | . | TRBJ2-7 | TRBV6-5 | TGTGCCAGCAGTTACACACGGGACATCTACGAGCAGTACTTC | CASSYTRDIYEQYF
16 | . | . | TRBJ2-2 | TRBV11-2 | TGTGCCAGCAGCGCTTTACAGGGAAGTGTCACCGGGGAGCTGTTTTTT | CASSALQGSVTGELFF
18 | few | . | TRBJ2-3 | TRBV25-1 | TGTGCCAGCAGTCCCCCCTGGGGGCGGCACCTCAGCACAGATACGCAGTATTTT | CASSPPWGRHLSTDTQYF
11 | . | . | TRBJ2-7 | TRBV29-1 | TGCAGCGTTGAAACGGCGTACGAGCAGTACTTC | CSVETAYEQYF
15 | . | . | TRBJ2-2 | TRBV5-4 | TGTGCCAGCAGCTTCGGAGACTTGAACACCGGGGAGCTGTTTTTT | CASSFGDLNTGELFF
11 | . | . | TRBJ2-1 | TRBV2 | TGTGCCAGCAGAGATTGGACTGAGCAGTTCTTC | CASRDWTEQFF
14 | few | . | TRBJ2-5 | TRBV7-9 | TGTGCCAGCAGCTTAATCAGGGAGACAGAGACCCAGTACTTC | CASSLIRETETQYF
16 | few | TRBD2 | TRBJ2-1 | TRBV2 | TGTGCCAGCAGTAACCCAGCGGGAGGGCCTTGGGATGAGCAGTTCTTC | CASSNPAGGPWDEQFF
14 | . | TRBD1 | TRBJ2-7 | TRBV9 | TGTGCCAGCAGCCATTGGGACAGCGGTTCCGAGCAGTACTTC | CASSHWDSGSEQYF
15 | . | . | TRBJ2-3 | TRBV28 | TGTGCCAGCATCCCCAGAACTGAGAGCACAGATACGCAGTATTTT | CASIPRTESTDTQYF
14 | . | . | TRBJ2-7 | TRBV29-1 | TGCAGCGTTACAGGATACCCTAGCTCCTACGAGCAGTACTTC | CSVTGYPSSYEQYF
12 | . | . | TRBJ2-3 | TRBV10-2 | TGCGCCAGCAGGTCTCCGCCAGATACGCAGTATTTT | CASRSPPDTQYF
18 | few | TRBD1 | TRBJ2-1 | TRBV4-1 | TGCGCCAGCAGCCAAGATGTCGGACAGGGGAGCTCCTACAATGAGCAGTTCTTC | CASSQDVGQGSSYNEQFF